This TCR beta chain was recorded in a study of CXCR3-negative and CXCR3-positive naive CD8 T cells. Carrying UMI labels, the TRB cDNA libraries were prepared through 5' RACE. TCRdb re-called the 5' RACE reads, yielding one record per CDR3 amino acid sequence without DNA. This repertoire includes 92,000 or so distinct CDR3 sequences. The CDR3 consists of 14 residues. Germline CDR1 is SGHDN and CDR2 is FVKESK. The chain links TRBV14 to TRBJ2-7; TCRdb names TRBD1, which stays unverified in the absence of DNA. The sequencing sample was made of naive CXCR3- CD8+ T cells from blood. Subset described: CD45RO-CCR7+CD27+CD95- naive CD8+ T cells lacking CXCR3 (TNR3-). The source of this sequence is a human donor in good health. Some clones in this sample may be carry-over from other donors' samples. CDR3 residues: CASSPGGDIYEQYF. Filled out from reference TRBV14 and TRBJ2-7, the complete variable domain reads EAGVTQFPSHSVIEKGQTVTLRCDPISGHDNLYWYRRVMGKEIKFLLHFVKESKQDESGMPNNRFLAERTGGTYSTLKVQPAELEDSGVYFCASSPGGDIYEQYFGPGTRLTVT.